These T cell receptor beta chains were read from a single sample in a study of shared clonotypes between healthy human individuals. Sequencing was performed with immunoSEQ multiplex PCR; in TCRdb, only in-frame clones are kept and a portion is missing. This table has some 2.1 million clones, around 93% appearing once. Material for sequencing was naive CD8+ T cells from PBMCs. The receptors originated from a young man in good health. Some clones in this sample may be carry-over from other donors' samples. Each CDR3 is given with its conserved first and last residue.

j_gene: TRBJ2-7; v_gene: TRBV15; CDR3aa: CATSRGRPAYEQYF
j_gene: TRBJ2-3; v_gene: TRBV4-1; CDR3aa: CASSQAAGSTDTQYF
j_gene: TRBJ2-7; v_gene: TRBV7-9; CDR3aa: CASSEQGPREYEQYF
j_gene: TRBJ1-4; v_gene: TRBV6-5; CDR3aa: CASRPDRASEKLFF
j_gene: TRBJ2-2; v_gene: TRBV29-1; CDR3aa: CSVLSGRNTGELFF
j_gene: TRBJ2-1; v_gene: TRBV11-2; CDR3aa: CASSLSRTSGYNEQFF
j_gene: TRBJ2-1; v_gene: TRBV5-6; CDR3aa: CASSLVVAGGSYNEQFF
j_gene: TRBJ1-1; v_gene: TRBV5-8; CDR3aa: CASSLTWNTEAFF
j_gene: TRBJ2-3; v_gene: TRBV14; CDR3aa: CASSQKWGASTDTQYF
j_gene: TRBJ2-7; v_gene: TRBV4-1; CDR3aa: CASSQEMTPYEQYF
j_gene: TRBJ1-2; v_gene: TRBV6-5; CDR3aa: CASKDGSTGGYTF
j_gene: TRBJ2-2; v_gene: TRBV7-3; CDR3aa: CASSDPTEQGNTGELFF
j_gene: TRBJ1-1; v_gene: TRBV19; CDR3aa: CASSDRVNGDTEAFF
j_gene: TRBJ1-2; v_gene: TRBV7-9; CDR3aa: CASSLDRGRLVGYTF
j_gene: TRBJ2-1; v_gene: TRBV2; CDR3aa: CASIRTSNEQFF
j_gene: TRBJ1-2; v_gene: TRBV4-1; CDR3aa: CASSQRQGRGTNYGYTF
j_gene: TRBJ2-1; v_gene: TRBV7-9; CDR3aa: CASSRALGAWNEQFF
j_gene: TRBJ2-4; v_gene: TRBV12-5; CDR3aa: CASGLVLIGPPILARAKNIQYF
j_gene: TRBJ2-2; v_gene: TRBV27; CDR3aa: CASSLLTGELFF
j_gene: TRBJ2-7; v_gene: TRBV10-1; CDR3aa: CASMAQGAYEQYF
j_gene: TRBJ1-3; v_gene: TRBV9; CDR3aa: CASSVASVDSRSGNTIYF
j_gene: TRBJ2-7; v_gene: TRBV7-9; CDR3aa: CASSRLLGDSSYEQYF
j_gene: TRBJ2-1; v_gene: TRBV15; CDR3aa: CATSIPGLAVMNEQFF
j_gene: TRBJ2-5; v_gene: TRBV25-1; CDR3aa: CASSDPPQEEVETQYF
j_gene: TRBJ1-5; v_gene: TRBV28; CDR3aa: CASSFALERPQHF
j_gene: TRBJ1-1; v_gene: TRBV29-1; CDR3aa: CSVNRGGGYKNTEAFF
j_gene: TRBJ2-1; v_gene: TRBV5-1; CDR3aa: CASSLTGRAYNEQFF
j_gene: TRBJ2-7; v_gene: TRBV28; CDR3aa: CASKKGADYEQYF
j_gene: TRBJ1-6; v_gene: TRBV28; CDR3aa: CASSWDPGQDKSPLHF
j_gene: TRBJ2-2; v_gene: TRBV4-2; CDR3aa: CASSPVTDNTGELFF
j_gene: TRBJ1-5; v_gene: TRBV6-1; CDR3aa: CASSDWGAQPQHF
j_gene: TRBJ1-1; v_gene: TRBV7-6; CDR3aa: CASSLALGREAFF
j_gene: TRBJ1-1; v_gene: TRBV28; CDR3aa: CASTLQETSTEAFF
j_gene: TRBJ1-1; v_gene: TRBV27; CDR3aa: CASSSQGSEAFF
j_gene: TRBJ2-7; v_gene: TRBV19; CDR3aa: CASSMGFSSYEQYF
j_gene: TRBJ2-7; v_gene: TRBV27; CDR3aa: CASSLSRAGGSYEQYF
j_gene: TRBJ1-1; v_gene: TRBV11-1; CDR3aa: CASSLVGGNTEAFF
j_gene: TRBJ2-7; v_gene: TRBV28; CDR3aa: CASSFPQGAREQYF
j_gene: TRBJ2-1; v_gene: TRBV7-9; CDR3aa: CASSLLLLAGYNEQFF
j_gene: TRBJ2-1; v_gene: TRBV29-1; CDR3aa: CSVEYTLAGGDEQFF
j_gene: TRBJ1-4; v_gene: TRBV7-7; CDR3aa: CASSPGPQGNEKLFF
j_gene: TRBJ2-7; v_gene: TRBV27; CDR3aa: CASSPWTGWNYEQYF